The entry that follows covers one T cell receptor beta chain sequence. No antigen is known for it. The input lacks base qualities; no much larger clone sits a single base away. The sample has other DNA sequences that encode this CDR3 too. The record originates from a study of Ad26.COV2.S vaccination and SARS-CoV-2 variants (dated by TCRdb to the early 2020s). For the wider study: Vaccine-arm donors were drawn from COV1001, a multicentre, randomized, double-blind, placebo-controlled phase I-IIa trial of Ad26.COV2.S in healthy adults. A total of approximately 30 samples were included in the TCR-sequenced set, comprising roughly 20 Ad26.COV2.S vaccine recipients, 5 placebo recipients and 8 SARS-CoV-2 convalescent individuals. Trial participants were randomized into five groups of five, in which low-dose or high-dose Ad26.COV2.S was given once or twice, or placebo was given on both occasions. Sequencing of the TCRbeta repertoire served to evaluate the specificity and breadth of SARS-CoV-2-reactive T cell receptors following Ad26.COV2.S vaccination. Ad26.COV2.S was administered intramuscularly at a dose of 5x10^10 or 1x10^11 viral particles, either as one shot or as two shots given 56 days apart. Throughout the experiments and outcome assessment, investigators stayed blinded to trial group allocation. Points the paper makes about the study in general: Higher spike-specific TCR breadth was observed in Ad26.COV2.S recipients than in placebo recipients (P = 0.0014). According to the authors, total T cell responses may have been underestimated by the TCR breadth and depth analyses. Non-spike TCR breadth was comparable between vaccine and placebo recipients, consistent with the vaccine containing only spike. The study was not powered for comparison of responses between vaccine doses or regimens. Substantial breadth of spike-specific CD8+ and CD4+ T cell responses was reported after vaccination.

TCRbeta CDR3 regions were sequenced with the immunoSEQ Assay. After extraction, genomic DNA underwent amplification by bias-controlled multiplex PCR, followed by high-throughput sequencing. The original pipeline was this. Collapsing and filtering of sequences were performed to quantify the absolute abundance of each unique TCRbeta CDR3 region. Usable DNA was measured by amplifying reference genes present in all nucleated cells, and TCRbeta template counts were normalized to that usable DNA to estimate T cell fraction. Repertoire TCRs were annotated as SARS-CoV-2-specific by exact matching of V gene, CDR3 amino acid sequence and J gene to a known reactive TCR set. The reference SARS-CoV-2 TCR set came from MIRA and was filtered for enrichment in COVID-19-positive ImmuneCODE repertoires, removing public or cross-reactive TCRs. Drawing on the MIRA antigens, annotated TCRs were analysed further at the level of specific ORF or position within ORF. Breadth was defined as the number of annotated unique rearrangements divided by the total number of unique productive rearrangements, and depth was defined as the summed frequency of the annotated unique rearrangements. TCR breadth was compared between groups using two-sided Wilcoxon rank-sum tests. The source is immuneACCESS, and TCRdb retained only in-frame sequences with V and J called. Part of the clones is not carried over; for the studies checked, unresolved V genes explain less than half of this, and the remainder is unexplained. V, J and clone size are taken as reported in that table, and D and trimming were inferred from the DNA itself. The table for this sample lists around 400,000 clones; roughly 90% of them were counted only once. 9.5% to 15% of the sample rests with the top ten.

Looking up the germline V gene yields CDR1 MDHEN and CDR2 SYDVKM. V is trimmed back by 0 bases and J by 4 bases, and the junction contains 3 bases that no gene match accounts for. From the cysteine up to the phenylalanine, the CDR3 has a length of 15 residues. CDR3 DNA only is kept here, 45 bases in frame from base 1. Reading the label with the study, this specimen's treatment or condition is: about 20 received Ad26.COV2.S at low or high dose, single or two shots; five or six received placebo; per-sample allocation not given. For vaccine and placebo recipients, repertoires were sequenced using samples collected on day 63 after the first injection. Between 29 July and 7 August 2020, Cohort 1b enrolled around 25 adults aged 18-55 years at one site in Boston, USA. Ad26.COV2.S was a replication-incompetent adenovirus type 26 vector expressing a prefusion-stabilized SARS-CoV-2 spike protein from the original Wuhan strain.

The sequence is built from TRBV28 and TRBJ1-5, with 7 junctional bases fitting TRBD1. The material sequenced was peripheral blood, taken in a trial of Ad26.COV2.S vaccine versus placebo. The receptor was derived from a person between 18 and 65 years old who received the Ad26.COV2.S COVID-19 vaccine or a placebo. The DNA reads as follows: TGTGCCAGCAGTTTATGGGCAGGGGGAAATCAGCCCCAGCATTTT. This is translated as CASSLWAGGNQPQHF.